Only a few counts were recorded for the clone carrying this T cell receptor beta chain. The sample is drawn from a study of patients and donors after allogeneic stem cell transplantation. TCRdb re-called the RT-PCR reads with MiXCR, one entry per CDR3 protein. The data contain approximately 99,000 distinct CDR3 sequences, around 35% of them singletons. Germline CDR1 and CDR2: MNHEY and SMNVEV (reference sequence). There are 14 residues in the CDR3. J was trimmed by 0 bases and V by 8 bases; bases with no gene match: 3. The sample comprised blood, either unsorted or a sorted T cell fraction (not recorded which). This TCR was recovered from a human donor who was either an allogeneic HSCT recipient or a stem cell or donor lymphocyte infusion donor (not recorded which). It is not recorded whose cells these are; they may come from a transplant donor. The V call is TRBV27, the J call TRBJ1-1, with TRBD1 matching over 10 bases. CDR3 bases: TGTGCCAGCGGACAGGGGGAAATGAACACTGAAGCTTTCTTT. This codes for CASGQGEMNTEAFF.